This T cell receptor (beta chain) was retrieved from a study of cytomegalovirus exposure and HLA in healthy donors. V trimming: 7 bases; J trimming: 7 bases; junction bases outside the gene matches: 9. CDR1 and CDR2 from the germline V gene are SNHLY and FYNNEI. This CDR3 comprises 13 residues. Healthy bone marrow donors made up the donors. Study observations and caveats: Association of a missense DCLRE1C variant with TCR beta V- and J-gene trimming was reported in a later analysis.

Note on this clone: Its target is not known.

It was with 60 Vbeta and 13 Jbeta primers that the PCR ran. TCRdb's copy holds only in-frame clones and misses some; the assay was immunoSEQ multiplex PCR. In the table there are roughly 240,000 clones, 78% of which are singletons. Sequenced: PBMCs. The sequence was collected from a boy under 18 in good health and CMV-seronegative. The gene calls are TRBV2 and TRBJ2-7; 8 bases fit TRBD1. The CDR3 spells CASTPRGPGEQYF. The CDR3 coding sequence is TGTGCCAGCACCCCCAGGGGGCCGGGGGAGCAGTACTTC.